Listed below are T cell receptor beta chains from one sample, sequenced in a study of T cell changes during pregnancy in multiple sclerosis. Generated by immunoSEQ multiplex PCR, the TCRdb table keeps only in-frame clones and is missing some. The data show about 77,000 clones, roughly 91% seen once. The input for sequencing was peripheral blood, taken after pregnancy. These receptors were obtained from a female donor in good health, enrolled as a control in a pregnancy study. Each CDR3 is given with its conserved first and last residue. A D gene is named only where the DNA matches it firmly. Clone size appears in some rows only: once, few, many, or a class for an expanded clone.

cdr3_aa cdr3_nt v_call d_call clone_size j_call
CASSATSGSYNEQFF TGTGCCAGCAGCGCTACTAGCGGCTCCTACAATGAGCAGTTCTTC TRBV9 TRBD2 NA TRBJ2-1
CASSLVAGPGNIDEQFF TGTGCCAGCAGCCTCGTTGCGGGACCAGGGAACATTGATGAGCAGTTCTTC TRBV4-2 NA once TRBJ2-1
CASSLTGDSYNEQFF TGTGCCAGCAGTCTTACAGGGGACTCCTACAATGAGCAGTTCTTC TRBV7-9 TRBD1 NA TRBJ2-1
CSVEEGRQYF TGCAGCGTTGAAGAGGGGAGGCAGTACTTC TRBV29-1 NA NA TRBJ2-7
CASSSPEVSRKAFF TGCGCCAGCAGCTCACCCGAGGTTTCTAGGAAAGCTTTCTTT TRBV5-1 NA NA TRBJ1-1
CASSLWDRVNQPQHF TGTGCCAGCAGCTTGTGGGACAGGGTTAATCAGCCCCAGCATTTT TRBV5-6 TRBD1 NA TRBJ1-5
CASSLLGELGEQYF TGTGCCAGCAGCTTACTGGGAGAATTGGGGGAGCAGTACTTC TRBV7-9 NA NA TRBJ2-7
CASSAAATYEQYF TGTGCCAGCTCTGCGGCGGCTACCTACGAGCAGTACTTC TRBV18 NA NA TRBJ2-7
CASSLVQAETQYF TGTGCCAGCAGTTTGGTACAGGCGGAGACCCAGTACTTC TRBV27 NA NA TRBJ2-5
CASSYATGGNEKLFF TGTGCCAGCAGTTACGCGACAGGGGGCAATGAAAAACTGTTTTTT TRBV6-6 TRBD1 NA TRBJ1-4
CASSTAVTSGEETQYF TGTGCCAGCAGCACGGCTGTGACTAGCGGGGAAGAGACCCAGTACTTC TRBV5-4 TRBD2 NA TRBJ2-5
CASSDAGAMNTEAFF TGTGCCAGCAGTGATGCGGGGGCGATGAACACTGAAGCTTTCTTT TRBV6-1 NA NA TRBJ1-1
CASSWGTAKSNEQFF TGCGCCAGCAGCTGGGGGACAGCAAAAAGTAATGAGCAGTTCTTC TRBV5-1 TRBD1 once TRBJ2-1
CASSFRGSYNEQFF TGTGCCAGCAGCTTTAGGGGTTCCTACAATGAGCAGTTCTTC TRBV7-3 NA NA TRBJ2-1
CASSPSPVPGNTIYF TGTGCCAGCTCCCCTAGCCCGGTCCCTGGAAACACCATATATTTT TRBV18 NA NA TRBJ1-3
CASTDIHFADTGELFF TGTGCCAGTACCGATATCCACTTCGCGGACACCGGGGAGCTGTTTTTT TRBV19 NA NA TRBJ2-2
CASSPSGTGRETQYF TGTGCCAGCAGTCCTAGCGGGACCGGCAGAGAGACCCAGTACTTC TRBV27 TRBD2 NA TRBJ2-5
CASDRSLNTEAFF TGTGCCAGCGACAGGTCGTTGAACACTGAAGCTTTCTTT TRBV6-6 NA few TRBJ1-1
CASKTGLFGYTF TGTGCCAGCAAGACAGGGCTGTTTGGCTACACCTTC TRBV21-1 NA NA TRBJ1-2